Below are 23 T cell receptor beta chains sequenced from a single sample in a study of T cell responses to AZD1222 COVID-19 vaccine (dated by TCRdb to 2020 to 2022). Sample time point, as interpreted from the label and publication: baseline before first vaccination. Library creation used the immunoSEQ multiplex PCR assay. The source is immuneACCESS, and TCRdb retained only in-frame sequences with V and J called. Part of the clones is not carried over; for the studies checked, unresolved V genes explain less than half of this, and the remainder is unexplained. The sample table shows around 130,000 clones, and 80% to 90% are seen once. About 1.5% of the sample is taken by the ten largest. The sequences come from peripheral blood, collected on day 0 of AZD1222 vaccination. These TCRs come from an adult in good health.

This sequence joins TRBV6-5 and TRBJ1-3; 7 bases match TRBD1. V lost 6 bases, J lost 4 bases, and 9 bases stayed unmatched. The CDR3 is 15 residues long. Germline V gene data show CDR1 as MNHEY and CDR2 as SVGAGI. CDR3 in DNA: TGTGCCAGCAGCTTCGACAGGGAGCACGGAAACACCATATATTTT. Residues: CASSFDREHGNTIYF.

The chain links TRBV6-4 to TRBJ1-1; TRBD1 matches at 8 bases. CDR1 MRHNA and CDR2 SNTAGT come from the germline V gene. The CDR3 runs 17 residues. The V gene end was trimmed by 6 bases and the J gene end by 3 bases; junction bases not matched to a gene: 15. The CDR3 loop reads CASRTGVDKGRDTEAFF. The CDR3 DNA follows: TGTGCCAGCAGGACAGGGGTTGATAAGGGGAGGGACACTGAAGCTTTCTTT.

The rearrangement uses TRBV24-1 and TRBJ1-1; possible D gene TRBD1, 6 bases. Looked up from germline, CDR1 is KGHDR and CDR2 is SFDVKD. The V gene lost 2 bases and the J gene lost 1 base, with 16 bases spanning the gap. This CDR3 has 17 residues. The CDR3 reads CATSDSAKQGPNTEAFF. CDR3 DNA sequence: TGTGCCACCAGTGATTCAGCGAAACAGGGTCCGAACACTGAAGCTTTCTTT.

The chain is built from TRBV3-1 (or the pseudogene TRBV3-2) and TRBJ2-1; TRBD2 agrees at 16 bases. The length of the CDR3 is 17 residues. The germline gives CDR1 LGHDT, CDR2 YNNKEL (reference sequence). V shed 4 bases, J shed 7 bases, and the junction held 7 bases outside the gene matches. Written as DNA, the CDR3 is TGTGCCAGCAGCCTTACGGGACTAGCGGGAGGGTTAAATGAGCAGTTCTTC. Translated, it gives CASSLTGLAGGLNEQFF.

The V and J genes are TRBV7-3 and TRBJ2-3; D remains ambiguous. The CDR3 sequence is 15 residues long. V was cut by 2 bases and J by 0 bases, with 9 bases left in between. Germline-derived CDR1 and CDR2 are SGHTA and FQGTGA. Here the CDR3 reads CASSLGPSSTDTQYF. In DNA form, the CDR3 reads TGTGCCAGCAGCTTAGGACCATCTAGCACAGATACGCAGTATTTT.

V and J are TRBV7-2 and TRBJ1-6; 10 nucleotides agree with TRBD1. Germline values: CDR1 SGHTA, CDR2 FQGNSA. V dropped 0 bases and J dropped 15; count of bases not matched to a gene: 2. The CDR3 loop spans 13 amino acids. The CDR3 loop is CASSLARDRGLHF. The CDR3 bases are TGTGCCAGCAGCTTAGCCAGGGACAGGGGCCTCCACTTT.

The chain combines TRBV7-3 with TRBJ2-2; TRBD1 might be the D (7 bases). CDR1 SGHTA and CDR2 FQGTGA come from the germline V gene. The CDR3 totals 16 residues. The V end was cut by 0 bases, the J end by 3 bases, with 11 bases between. The DNA of the CDR3 is TGTGCCAGCAGCTTAACGCGGGACAGCGACACCGGGGAGCTGTTTTTT. This gives the protein CASSLTRDSDTGELFF.

The chain recombines TRBV25-1 with TRBJ1-1; D gene unclear. CDR1 is MGHDK and CDR2 is SYGVNS in the germline V gene. Trimming took off 0 bases at V and 0 bases at J, with 8 bases between the two ends. The CDR3 is made up of 15 amino acids. CDR3 protein: CASSEYGVMNTEAFF. For the CDR3, the DNA is TGTGCCAGCAGTGAATATGGGGTCATGAACACTGAAGCTTTCTTT. The full variable domain, rest sourced from reference TRBV25-1 and TRBJ1-1, is EADIYQTPRYLVIGTGKKITLECSQTMGHDKMYWYQQDPGMELHLIHYSYGVNSTEKGDLSSESTVSRIRTEHFPLTLESARPSHTSQYLCASSEYGVMNTEAFFGQGTRLTVV.

The count of this clone is one. The chain uses TRBV19 and TRBJ1-4; D is ambiguous. The CDR3 is 13 residues long. Trimming shortened V by 3 bases and J by 4 bases, and 6 bases separated the two germline ends. The germline gives CDR1 LNHDA, CDR2 SQIVND (reference sequence). The CDR3 protein is CASSMGLNEKLFF. Written as DNA, the CDR3 is TGTGCCAGTAGTATGGGCCTTAATGAAAAACTGTTTTTT. The complete variable domain, with remaining parts taken from reference TRBV19 and TRBJ1-4, reads DGGITQSPKYLFRKEGQNVTLSCEQNLNHDAMYWYRQDPGQGLRLIYYSQIVNDFQKGDIAEGYSVSREKKESFPLTVTSAQKNPTAFYLCASSMGLNEKLFFGSGTQLSVL.

The J gene is TRBJ2-1, the V gene TRBV7-3; TRBD1 might be the D (5 bases). The CDR3 totals 13 residues. The germline V and J ends were trimmed by 4 bases and 14 bases, with 18 bases remaining between them. The germline gives CDR1 SGHTA, CDR2 FQGTGA. CDR3 sequence (DNA): TGTGCCAGCAGCTCGGACAAAGGTGAAAGGGAGTTCTTC. Translating it yields CASSSDKGEREFF.

J is TRBJ2-7 and V is TRBV5-4; TRBD2 might be the D (5 bases). CDR1 is SGHNT and CDR2 is YYREEE in the germline V gene (reference sequence). V was clipped by 5 bases and J by 2 bases, with 14 bases between them. The CDR3 loop spans 14 amino acids. Here the CDR3 reads CASSRTVGAYEQYF. The CDR3 DNA follows: TGTGCCAGCAGTCGGACCGTGGGAGCCTACGAGCAGTACTTC. The variable domain in full, with the rest retrieved from reference TRBV5-4 and TRBJ2-7, is ETGVTQSPTHLIKTRGQQVTLRCSSQSGHNTVSWYQQALGQGPQFIFQYYREEENGRGNFPPRFSGLQFPNYSSELNVNALELDDSALYLCASSRTVGAYEQYFGPGTRLTVT.

This chain connects TRBV5-4 to TRBJ2-1; D call uncertain. Germline V gene data show CDR1 as SGHNT and CDR2 as YYREEE (reference sequence). The CDR3 has 13 amino acids. The V end was cut by 2 bases, the J end by 8 bases, with 11 bases between. CDR3 in amino acids: CASSFYPRDEQFF. The CDR3 DNA sequence: TGTGCCAGCAGCTTCTACCCAAGGGATGAGCAGTTCTTC.

The chain combines TRBV5-1 with TRBJ2-5, with a weak D call TRBD1 (6 bases). The CDR3 is 13 residues long. With 4 bases removed from V and 2 bases from J, the gap between germline ends came to 9 bases. Germline-derived CDR1 and CDR2 are SGHRS and YFSETQ. The CDR3 DNA is TGCGCCAGCAGCCTACAGGGTCAAGAGACCCAGTACTTC. Its translation is CASSLQGQETQYF.

The V call is TRBV5-1, the J call TRBJ2-1; 9 nucleotides agree with TRBD2. Germline V gene sequence: CDR1 SGHRS, CDR2 YFSETQ. With 3 bases clipped from V and 1 base from J, the junction kept 5 bases outside the gene matches. The CDR3 has 16 amino acids. This chain's CDR3 is CASSWAGGPSYNEQFF. The CDR3 DNA follows: TGCGCCAGCAGCTGGGCGGGAGGGCCATCCTACAATGAGCAGTTCTTC.

This chain uses TRBV14 with TRBJ1-6, with D unclear. The germline V and J ends were trimmed by 4 bases and 7 bases, with 23 bases remaining between them. This CDR3 contains 18 residues. The germline V gene has CDR1 SGHDN and CDR2 FVKESK. The CDR3 coding sequence is TGTGCCAGCAGCCCCAAGGGTTACAGCCGATGGGAGAATTCACCCCTCCACTTT. This translates into CASSPKGYSRWENSPLHF.

V is TRBV5-5 and J is TRBJ1-1; D may be TRBD1 (5 bases). Germline V gene data show CDR1 as SGHKS and CDR2 as YYEKEE (reference sequence). Trimming removed 6 bases at V and 1 base at J, with 10 bases between. The CDR3 contains 13 residues. CDR3 nucleotides: TGTGCCAGCACCGTAACAGGGAACACTGAAGCTTTCTTT. Translated: CASTVTGNTEAFF.

The rearrangement links TRBV25-1 to TRBJ1-3; TRBD1 is a possible D gene (6 bases). The germline gives CDR1 MGHDK, CDR2 SYGVNS. CDR3 length: 16 amino acids. Trimming stripped 6 bases from V and 0 bases from J, with 15 bases between. CDR3 residues: CASRLAGDPSGNTIYF. CDR3 DNA: TGTGCCAGCAGGCTAGCAGGGGACCCCTCTGGAAACACCATATATTTT.

In its sample, this clone was seen a few times. The chain couples TRBV6-5 to TRBJ2-7; D perhaps matches TRBD2 (5 bases). With 5 bases removed from V and 2 bases from J, the gap between germline ends came to 10 bases. Germline V lookup: CDR1 MNHEY, CDR2 SVGAGI. This CDR3 contains 13 residues. The CDR3 DNA reads TGTGCCAGCAGTCGGAGAGGGCCCTACGAGCAGTACTTC. Its translation is CASSRRGPYEQYF.

This clone has a single count. V gene TRBV19 combines with J gene TRBJ1-6; possibly TRBD1 for D (5 bases). This CDR3 is built from 13 residues. The germline V gene has CDR1 LNHDA and CDR2 SQIVND (reference sequence). V lost 5 bases and J 12 bases, leaving 14 bases between the germline ends. Here the CDR3 DNA reads TGTGCCAGTAGTTGGGGCGGTACGCAACCCCTCCACTTT. Its translation: CASSWGGTQPLHF.

V usage is TRBV7-9 and J usage is TRBJ2-1; D is unresolved. Trimming removed 1 base from V and 4 bases from J, with 8 bases in between. The CDR3 loop spans 14 amino acids. Germline V gene data show CDR1 as SEHNR and CDR2 as FQNEAQ (reference sequence). The CDR3 bases are TGTGCCAGCAGCTTAGGGATCCGATACAATGAGCAGTTCTTC. Its translation is CASSLGIRYNEQFF.

The J gene is TRBJ1-2, the V gene TRBV19; D might be TRBD1 (5 bases). The CDR3 spans 13 residues. Germline V gives CDR1 LNHDA, CDR2 SQIVND (reference sequence). V lost 9 bases to trimming and J lost 5 bases, with 16 bases between them. CDR3 region: CASPPNGGYGYTF. The CDR3 DNA sequence: TGTGCCAGCCCACCCAACGGGGGATATGGCTACACCTTC. The full variable domain, with the rest looked up from reference TRBV19 and TRBJ1-2, is DGGITQSPKYLFRKEGQNVTLSCEQNLNHDAMYWYRQDPGQGLRLIYYSQIVNDFQKGDIAEGYSVSREKKESFPLTVTSAQKNPTAFYLCASPPNGGYGYTFGSGTRLTVV.

J is TRBJ2-1 and V is TRBV4-1; 10 nucleotides align to TRBD1. V lost 0 bases to trimming and J lost 7 bases; unmatched junction nucleotides: 6. The CDR3 is made up of 16 amino acids. Germline V gene sequence: CDR1 MGHRA, CDR2 YSYEKL. This CDR3 is CASSQELTGGTNEQFF. CDR3 in DNA: TGCGCCAGCAGCCAAGAGTTGACAGGGGGCACGAATGAGCAGTTCTTC.

The chain joins TRBV2 to TRBJ1-5; perhaps TRBD1 as D (6 bases). The CDR3 runs to 12 residues. V was pared by 6 bases and J by 7 bases, with 10 bases between. The germline gives CDR1 SNHLY, CDR2 FYNNEI. CDR3 coding DNA: TGTGCCAGCAGATCAGGGGACCAGCCCCAGCATTTT. Translated: CASRSGDQPQHF.